Here is one T cell receptor beta chain with its context. Antigen: not known. Other DNA sequences in this sample translate to the same CDR3. The source of the sample is a study of shared clonotypes between healthy human individuals. TCRdb keeps only in-frame clones here, not all; method: immunoSEQ multiplex PCR. There are roughly 2.1 million clones in the sample; approximately 94% occur only once, and roughly 1.7% lies in the top ten. Study outcomes and limitations: Larger richness was generally estimated for naive than memory subsets.

In the naive CD8 group, cells lacked CD45RO and were positively selected for CCR7, so terminally differentiated effector memory CD45RA+ cells were left out. The TCR originated in a man younger than 35 in good health. Some clones in this sample may be carry-over from other donors' samples. The sample comprised naive CD8+ T cells from PBMCs.

The CDR3 sequence: CASSLVGRDEQYF. The CDR3 DNA reads TGTGCCAGCAGCTTAGTGGGACGCGACGAGCAGTACTTC. This chain uses TRBV7-9 with TRBJ2-7; D may correspond to TRBD1 or TRBD2 (5 bases each). The CDR3 has 13 residues. Looked up from germline, CDR1 is SEHNR and CDR2 is FQNEAQ (reference sequence). Trimming removed 1 base from V and 5 bases from J, with 9 bases in between.